Sequencing of this T cell receptor beta chain was carried out in a study of cytomegalovirus exposure and HLA in healthy donors. Primers for the PCR totalled 60 Vbeta and 13 Jbeta. Assay used: immunoSEQ multiplex PCR; TCRdb lists only in-frame clones, some missing. The table has tens of thousands of clones, more than 60% seen once. Trimming took 4 bases from V and 0 from J, leaving 8 bases between them. The germline CDR1 and CDR2 sequences are SGDLS and YYNGEE. The CDR3 spans 15 residues. V gene TRBV9 combines with J gene TRBJ2-6, with no clear D. This TCR came from a woman in her forties in good health and CMV-seropositive. Sequencing was done on a sample of PBMCs. The CDR3 is CASSSLSSGANVLTF. CDR3 bases: TGTGCCAGCAGCTCTCTATCCTCTGGGGCCAACGTCCTGACTTTC.